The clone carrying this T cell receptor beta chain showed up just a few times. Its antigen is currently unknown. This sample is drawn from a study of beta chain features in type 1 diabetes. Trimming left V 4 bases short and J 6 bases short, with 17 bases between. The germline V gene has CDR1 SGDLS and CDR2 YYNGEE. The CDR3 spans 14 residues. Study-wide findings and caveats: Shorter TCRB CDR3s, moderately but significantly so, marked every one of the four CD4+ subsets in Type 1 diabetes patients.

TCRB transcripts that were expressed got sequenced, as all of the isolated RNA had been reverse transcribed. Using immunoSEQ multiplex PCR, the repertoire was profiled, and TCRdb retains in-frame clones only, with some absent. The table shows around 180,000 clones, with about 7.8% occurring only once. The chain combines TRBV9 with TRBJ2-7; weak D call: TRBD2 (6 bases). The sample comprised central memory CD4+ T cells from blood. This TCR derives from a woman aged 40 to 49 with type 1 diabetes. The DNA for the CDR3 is TGTGCCAGCAGCCTTAGTGGGCTAGCGACCGAGCAGTACTTC. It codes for CASSLSGLATEQYF.